These 30 T cell receptor beta chains were all obtained from the same sample, sequenced in a study of early T cells in non-severe SARS-CoV-2 infection. TCRdb analysed the 5' RACE reads with MiXCR anew, one entry per CDR3 protein. Of tens of thousands of distinct CDR3 sequences listed, about 10% were seen once; the top ten hold around 4.3%. Sequenced sample: whole blood. These receptors came from an adult who was a healthcare worker with PCR-confirmed SARS-CoV-2 infection or an uninfected control (not recorded which).

This clonotype was seen at least ten times. V and J are TRBV12-5 and TRBJ1-2; D might be TRBD1 (5 bases). The CDR3 runs to 16 residues. Germline loops: CDR1 LGHNT, CDR2 FRNRAP. V was shortened by 5 bases and J by 0 bases, with 16 bases between the two germline ends. CDR3 coding DNA: TGTGCTAGTGGTCCCGGTCGTAGAGGGGCTAACTATGGCTACACCTTC. Amino acids: CASGPGRRGANYGYTF.

The J gene is TRBJ1-6, the V gene TRBV2, with no clear D. V lost 3 bases, J lost 13 bases, and 10 bases lay in between. This CDR3 contains 12 residues. The V gene's germline CDR1 is SNHLY and CDR2 FYNNEI. The CDR3 region is CASSEDALPLHF. The CDR3 region has the DNA TGTGCCAGCAGTGAGGACGCGCTCCCCCTCCACTTT.

V is TRBV5-4 and J is TRBJ2-7; D gene uncertain. V was shortened by 7 bases and J by 3 bases, with 11 bases between the two germline ends. The germline CDR1 and CDR2 sequences are SGHNT and YYREEE (reference sequence). The CDR3 has 12 amino acids. CDR3 DNA: TGTGCCAGCGGGGTCGGGCACTACGAGCAGTACTTC. Amino acid sequence: CASGVGHYEQYF.

This clonotype was found a few times. V usage is TRBV18 and J usage is TRBJ2-1; no definite D call. Germline CDR1 KGHSH, CDR2 LQKENI. Trimming removed 3 bases from V and 8 bases from J, with 5 bases in between. The CDR3 spans 11 residues. The CDR3 DNA sequence: TGTGCCAGCTCACCGGCGCATGAGCAGTTCTTC. It is translated as CASSPAHEQFF.

This clonotype was seen repeatedly, ten times or more. CDR3 DNA: TGTGCCAGCAGGTACCGGGACAGGAGCTCCTACGAGCAGTACTTC. Its translation is CASRYRDRSSYEQYF. The chain is built from TRBV7-2 and TRBJ2-7; 8 nucleotides agree with TRBD1. This CDR3 comprises 15 residues. J was trimmed by 0 bases and V by 6 bases; bases with no gene match: 7. CDR1 is SGHTA, CDR2 FQGNSA, per germline.

The chain has TRBV29-1 and TRBJ2-3; TRBD2 might be the D (5 bases). Germline-derived CDR1 and CDR2 are SQVTM and ANQGSEA. Trimming removed 0 bases from V and 4 bases from J, with 20 bases in between. The CDR3 is made up of 17 amino acids. Here the CDR3 reads CSVEDVPGNPSSDTQYF. The CDR3 coding sequence is TGCAGCGTTGAAGATGTTCCGGGGAACCCATCATCAGATACGCAGTATTTT.

This clonotype has just a few counts. Here the CDR3 DNA reads TGTGCCAGCTCACAGGGATCTAGCACTGAAGCTTTCTTT. This encodes CASSQGSSTEAFF. The chain has TRBV18 and TRBJ1-1; no reliable D call. This CDR3 region has 13 residues. The V end was cut by 4 bases, the J end by 4 bases, with 10 bases between. Germline V gene sequence: CDR1 KGHSH, CDR2 LQKENI.

This clonotype was detected ten times or more. The chain uses TRBV12-3 or TRBV12-4 and TRBJ2-5, with TRBD2 matching 7 bases. J was trimmed by 3 bases and V by 5 bases; bases with no gene match: 15. CDR3 length equals 17 residues. The CDR3 DNA reads as TGTGCCAGCAGTCTGGGGTTCTTTGAAGGGACTAAAGAGACCCAGTACTTC. It yields the protein CASSLGFFEGTKETQYF.

The CDR3 DNA sequence: TGTGCCAGCACGGCCTCAGGGACCCATTCACCCCTCCACTTT. Amino acids: CASTASGTHSPLHF. V and J are TRBV11-2 and TRBJ1-6; D is perhaps TRBD1 (5 bases). The CDR3 runs to 14 residues. Germline V gene sequence: CDR1 SGHAT, CDR2 FQNNGV. V lost 7 bases and J 8 bases, leaving 15 bases between the germline ends.

The V gene is TRBV11-2, the J gene TRBJ1-5, with 7 bases that match TRBD1. V was pared by 3 bases and J by 8 bases, with 13 bases of the junction left unmatched. The CDR3 is made up of 16 amino acids. Germline V CDR1 and CDR2: SGHAT, FQNNGV. The chain's CDR3 is CASSLGGGTEIKPQHF. The CDR3 nucleotides are TGTGCCAGCAGCTTGGGAGGGGGCACGGAGATTAAGCCCCAGCATTTT.

The rearrangement joins TRBV2 to TRBJ1-5; D remains unclear. CDR1 and CDR2 from the germline V gene are SNHLY and FYNNEI. This CDR3 is built from 14 residues. Trimming stripped 4 bases from V and 2 bases from J, with 9 bases between. This CDR3 reads CASSGGQGNQPQHF. CDR3 nucleotides: TGTGCCAGCAGTGGAGGGCAAGGCAATCAGCCCCAGCATTTT.

At least ten counts were recorded for this clonotype. The gene calls are TRBV10-3 and TRBJ1-5; D remains ambiguous. CDR3 length equals 13 residues. The V end lost 2 bases, the J end lost 5 bases, and 7 bases lay between the germline ends. Germline CDR1 reads ENHRY; CDR2 reads SYGVKD. The CDR3 region has the DNA TGTGCCATCAGTGAGAGGACCGATCAGCCCCAGCATTTT. It is translated as CAISERTDQPQHF.

This clonotype has just a few counts. The genes are TRBV18 and TRBJ1-6; D gene uncertain. Trimming pared 4 bases from V and 4 bases from J, leaving 8 bases between. Germline V lookup: CDR1 KGHSH, CDR2 LQKENI. The CDR3 covers 14 residues. CDR3 DNA sequence: TGTGCCAGCTCACTAAACGGTTATAATTCACCCCTCCACTTT. This gives the protein CASSLNGYNSPLHF.

This clonotype was detected ten times or more. The J gene is TRBJ2-7, the V gene TRBV5-6, with D perhaps matching TRBD2 (5 bases). Germline assignment: CDR1 SGHDT and CDR2 YYEEEE. The CDR3 is made up of 15 amino acids. The ends were cut back, 0 bases at V and 2 bases at J, with 12 bases in the middle. The CDR3 loop is CASSLGGGSPYEQYF. DNA for the CDR3: TGTGCCAGCAGCTTGGGAGGTGGGAGCCCCTACGAGCAGTACTTC.

This sequence joins TRBV5-1 and TRBJ2-3, with 9 bases fitting TRBD2. The CDR3 sequence is 16 residues long. J gave up 6 bases and V 0 bases, and 8 bases lay outside the gene matches. Germline CDR1 and CDR2: SGHRS and YFSETQ. CDR3 region: CASSLAGVAGADTQYF. The CDR3 DNA reads as TGCGCCAGCAGCTTGGCCGGGGTAGCGGGGGCGGATACGCAGTATTTT. Based on the CDR3 plus reference TRBV5-1 and TRBJ2-3, the full variable domain is KAGVTQTPRYLIKTRGQQVTLSCSPISGHRSVSWYQQTPGQGLQFLFEYFSETQRNKGNFPGRFSGRQFSNSRSEMNVSTLELGDSALYLCASSLAGVAGADTQYFGPGTRLTVL.

This clonotype turned up a few times. V gene TRBV6-2 or TRBV6-3 combines with J gene TRBJ1-2; no clear D gene. The germline CDR1 and CDR2 sequences are MNHEY and SVGEGT. The CDR3 runs to 16 residues. V was clipped by 0 bases and J by 5 bases, with 16 bases between them. The CDR3 coding sequence is TGTGCCAGCAGTTACTCCGTTGGGGAAAAAAAGTATGGCTACACCTTC. Protein product: CASSYSVGEKKYGYTF.

This chain links TRBV12-3 or TRBV12-4 with TRBJ2-7, with TRBD1 matching over 12 bases. The CDR3 loop spans 15 amino acids. V shed 5 bases and J 3 bases; nucleotides not matched to a gene: 5. The CDR3 loop is CASSRGTGGLYEQYF. The CDR3 DNA follows: TGTGCCAGCAGTCGAGGGACAGGGGGCCTCTACGAGCAGTACTTC.

The genes are TRBV19 and TRBJ2-3; 10 bases align to TRBD2. This CDR3 is 15 amino acids long. Per germline, CDR1 LNHDA and CDR2 SQIVND (reference sequence). V trimming: 1 base; J trimming: 10 bases; junction bases outside the gene matches: 8. The CDR3 DNA sequence: TGTGCCAGTAGTATAGGGAGCGGGAGGGCGGAAGCGCAGTATTTT. Translated, it gives CASSIGSGRAEAQYF.

This clonotype was seen repeatedly, ten times or more. The rearrangement joins TRBV19 to TRBJ2-4, with TRBD1 as a possible D gene (6 bases). Trimming pared 6 bases from V and 0 bases from J, leaving 12 bases between. CDR1 and CDR2 from the germline V gene are LNHDA and SQIVND (reference sequence). The CDR3 has 15 residues. The chain's CDR3 is CASRDRTLAKNIQYF. DNA of the CDR3: TGTGCCAGTAGGGACAGAACTTTAGCCAAAAACATTCAGTACTTC.

This chain links TRBV3-1 with TRBJ2-5, with D unclear. The CDR3 runs to 13 residues. The germline gives CDR1 LGHDT, CDR2 YNNKEL (reference sequence). V was shortened by 1 base and J by 4 bases, with 7 bases between the two germline ends. CDR3: CASSQVILETQYF. The CDR3 DNA is TGTGCCAGCAGCCAAGTAATTTTAGAGACCCAGTACTTC.

The chain carries TRBV11-2 and TRBJ1-5; D unclear. This CDR3 region has 13 residues. The germline V gene has CDR1 SGHAT and CDR2 FQNNGV. The ends were cut back, 5 bases at V and 4 bases at J, with 9 bases in the middle. The CDR3 DNA follows: TGTGCCAGCAGCCCGGCCAATAATCAGCCCCAGCATTTT. Translation gives CASSPANNQPQHF.

This clonotype appeared a few times. The rearrangement uses TRBV6-2 or TRBV6-3 and TRBJ2-1, with unresolved D. The V end lost 2 bases, the J end lost 5 bases, and 4 bases lay between the germline ends. CDR3 size: 12 residues. Per the germline V gene, CDR1 is MNHEY and CDR2 is SVGEGT. The CDR3 bases are TGTGCCAGCAGTTACAGGCACAATGAGCAGTTCTTC. Residues: CASSYRHNEQFF.

This clonotype showed up many times. The chain has TRBV20-1 and TRBJ1-5; the D gene is possibly TRBD1 (6 bases). The CDR3 sequence is 15 residues long. CDR1 is DFQATT, CDR2 SNEGSKA, per germline (reference sequence). Deletions cut 3 bases from V and 0 bases from J, with 12 bases between. CDR3 amino acids: CSASLQGYSNQPQHF. In nucleotides, the CDR3 is TGCAGTGCTAGCTTACAGGGCTATAGCAATCAGCCCCAGCATTTT.

The chain has TRBV7-3 and TRBJ2-1; D tentatively reads TRBD1 or TRBD2 (5 bases each). CDR3 size: 12 residues. Germline CDR1 and CDR2: SGHTA and FQGTGA. The V gene lost 5 bases and the J gene lost 12 bases, with 14 bases spanning the gap. The CDR3 nucleotides read TGTGCCAGCAGCCCACAAGGGGAGCTGCAGTTCTTC. It translates to CASSPQGELQFF. Filled out from reference TRBV7-3 and TRBJ2-1, the complete variable domain reads GAGVSQTPSNKVTEKGKYVELRCDPISGHTALYWYRQSLGQGPEFLIYFQGTGAADDSGLPNDRFFAVRPEGSVSTLKIQRTERGDSAVYLCASSPQGELQFFGPGTRLTVL.

This clonotype came up many times. The chain is built from TRBV7-2 and TRBJ2-2, with 8 bases fitting TRBD2. Germline CDR1 is SGHTA and CDR2 is FQGNSA. The length of the CDR3 is 16 residues. V shed 10 bases and J 4 bases; nucleotides not matched to a gene: 14. CDR3 nucleotide sequence: TGTGCCATGGCCGGGACTAGTGATTTTCGCACCGGGGAGCTGTTTTTT. Translated: CAMAGTSDFRTGELFF. The full variable domain, its missing parts supplied by reference TRBV7-2 and TRBJ2-2, is GAGVSQSPSNKVTEKGKDVELRCDPISGHTALYWYRQSLGQGLEFLIYFQGNSAPDKSGLPSDRFSAERTGGSVSTLTIQRTQQEDSAVYLCAMAGTSDFRTGELFFGEGSRLTVL.

This clonotype was seen ten or more times. The chain couples TRBV10-3 to TRBJ1-4; D is possibly TRBD1 (6 bases). CDR3 length: 12 residues. Germline assignment: CDR1 ENHRY and CDR2 SYGVKD. Trimming cost V 10 bases and J 10 bases, with 16 bases left between them. The CDR3 loop reads CATRDPTGKLFF. The DNA of the CDR3 is TGTGCCACTCGGGACCCGACAGGAAAACTGTTTTTT.

A few counts support this clonotype. This rearrangement joins TRBV20-1 to TRBJ2-5; D remains unclear. The CDR3 is 12 residues long. V shed 3 bases and J shed 5 bases, with 10 bases lying between them. Germline V gene lookup returns CDR1 DFQATT and CDR2 SNEGSKA (reference sequence). The chain's CDR3 is CSASGLGETQYF. The CDR3 DNA is TGCAGTGCTAGCGGCCTGGGGGAGACCCAGTACTTC.

This clonotype has ten or more counts. The V and J genes are TRBV12-3 or TRBV12-4 and TRBJ1-2, with no clear D. V dropped 6 bases and J dropped 8 bases, with 13 bases sitting between them. This CDR3 contains 12 residues. The CDR3 sequence is CASSRTAVGYTF. The CDR3 DNA reads TGTGCCAGCAGCCGAACCGCCGTCGGCTACACCTTC.

The CDR3, as DNA: TGTGCCAGCAGCGGACAAAATTCACCCCTCCACTTT. Its translation: CASSGQNSPLHF. The V and J genes are TRBV7-8 and TRBJ1-6, with TRBD1 as a possible D gene (5 bases). Trimming took off 5 bases at V and 7 bases at J, with 6 bases between the two ends. There are 12 residues in the CDR3. Germline CDR1 reads SGHVS; CDR2 reads FQNEAQ.

Many counts were recorded for this clonotype. The chain links TRBV4-1 to TRBJ2-3; unclear D gene. Per germline, CDR1 MGHRA and CDR2 YSYEKL. This CDR3 is built from 14 residues. V was cut by 4 bases and J by 3 bases, with 11 bases left in between. The CDR3 DNA is TGCGCCAGCAGCCCGCCCTTAGGAACAGATACGCAGTATTTT. Translated, it gives CASSPPLGTDTQYF.